The entry below gives a single TCR beta chain sequence along with its context. The data were taken from a study of T cells of healthy individuals. CDR1 and CDR2 from the germline V gene are SGHTA and FQGNSA. Deletions cut 1 base from V and 4 bases from J, with 13 bases between. The length of the CDR3 is 15 residues. TCRdb passed the 5' RACE reads through MiXCR, listing each CDR3 protein once. The data show fewer than 75,000 distinct CDR3 sequences, around 16% seen once. The rearrangement joins TRBV7-2 to TRBJ2-5; a weak D match, TRBD2 (6 bases). The TCR originated in a human donor in good health. CDR3 nucleotides: TGTGCCAGCAGCTTAGTGGCTAGCGCAAGAGAGACCCAGTACTTC. Residues: CASSLVASARETQYF.